The 11 T cell receptor beta chains given below trace back to one sample, sequenced in a study of cytomegalovirus exposure and HLA in healthy donors (dated by TCRdb to 2015 to 2018). The library was produced with the immunoSEQ multiplex PCR assay. TCRdb stores this immuneACCESS table with in-frame sequences only. Part of the clones is absent; in the studies checked, under half of the shortfall reflects unresolved V genes, and no reason is known for the rest. The table for this sample lists about 400,000 clones; just over 85% of them were counted only once. 0.8% to 0.85% of the sample lies in the top ten. Sequencing input: PBMCs. The receptors were gathered from a woman under 30 in good health and CMV-seronegative.

J is TRBJ2-7 and V is TRBV5-4, with 8 bases lining up with TRBD1. The CDR3 extends over 14 amino acids. Germline values: CDR1 SGHNT, CDR2 YYREEE (reference sequence). V was pared by 5 bases and J by 2 bases, with 6 bases of the junction left unmatched. The CDR3 sequence is CASSFTGGTYEQYF. The CDR3, as DNA: TGTGCCAGCAGTTTTACAGGGGGGACCTACGAGCAGTACTTC.

The chain couples TRBV7-8 to TRBJ1-1; D not resolved. The germline gives CDR1 SGHVS, CDR2 FQNEAQ. Trimming took 1 base from V and 2 from J, leaving 14 bases between them. The CDR3 is 16 residues long. The CDR3 DNA sequence: TGTGCCAGCAGCTTAGGGCCCTTTACGGGTAACACTGAAGCTTTCTTT. It is translated as CASSLGPFTGNTEAFF. Filled out from reference TRBV7-8 and TRBJ1-1, the complete variable domain reads GAGVSQSPRYKVAKRGQDVALRCDPISGHVSLFWYQQALGQGPEFLTYFQNEAQLDKSGLPSDRFFAERPEGSVSTLKIQRTQQEDSAVYLCASSLGPFTGNTEAFFGQGTRLTVV.

This CDR3 reads CASSPGTAGSYEQYF. CDR3 nucleotides: TGTGCCAGCAGCCCCGGGACGGCGGGATCGTACGAGCAGTACTTC. The gene calls are TRBV6-4 and TRBJ2-7; D perhaps matches TRBD2 (6 bases). CDR3 length equals 15 residues. V was clipped by 6 bases and J by 4 bases, with 19 bases between them. Germline V gene lookup returns CDR1 MRHNA and CDR2 SNTAGT.

This rearrangement joins TRBV4-2 to TRBJ1-5; D remains unclear. The CDR3 is 17 amino acids. Germline V gives CDR1 LGHNA, CDR2 YNFKEQ. V was pared by 1 base and J by 0 bases, with 13 bases between. The CDR3 DNA follows: TGTGCCAGCAGCCAAGTCGAACGACAATCTAGCAATCAGCCCCAGCATTTT. Its protein product is CASSQVERQSSNQPQHF.

The rearrangement joins TRBV30 to TRBJ2-1; 12 bases map to TRBD2. This CDR3 has 16 amino acids. J gave up 7 bases and V 0 bases, and 7 bases lay outside the gene matches. Germline CDR1 is GTSNPN and CDR2 is SVGIG (reference sequence). CDR3 protein: CAWSVLGLAGGNEQFF. The DNA for the CDR3 is TGTGCCTGGAGTGTACTAGGTCTAGCGGGGGGGAATGAGCAGTTCTTC.

This rearrangement joins TRBV28 to TRBJ1-1, with 10 bases identical to TRBD1. Looked up from germline, CDR1 is MDHEN and CDR2 is SYDVKM. The CDR3 consists of 14 residues. V lost 11 bases to trimming and J lost 4 bases; unmatched junction nucleotides: 10. In nucleotides, the CDR3 is TGTGCCTGCGGGACAGGGGTTGGGAGCACTGAAGCTTTCTTT. This translates into CACGTGVGSTEAFF.

This clone was picked up one time. The gene calls are TRBV5-6 and TRBJ2-7; perhaps TRBD2 as D (5 bases). Germline-derived CDR1 and CDR2 are SGHDT and YYEEEE. The CDR3 runs 15 residues. V lost 0 bases to trimming and J lost 0 bases, with 10 bases between them. This CDR3 reads CASSLVTTSSYEQYF. CDR3 nucleotide sequence: TGTGCCAGCAGCTTGGTGACTACTAGCTCCTACGAGCAGTACTTC.

CDR3 sequence: CASSMVSGRLDYGYTF. CDR3 nucleotide sequence: TGTGCCAGTAGTATGGTATCGGGGAGGTTGGACTATGGCTACACCTTC. V usage is TRBV19 and J usage is TRBJ1-2, with D uncertain. The CDR3 is made up of 16 amino acids. The germline CDR1 and CDR2 sequences are LNHDA and SQIVND (reference sequence). V was shortened by 3 bases and J by 3 bases, with 17 bases between the two germline ends.

The gene calls are TRBV5-4 and TRBJ1-2; 9 positions agree with TRBD1. The CDR3 runs 14 residues. The J segment lost 3 bases and the V segment lost 3 bases, leaving 3 bases of the junction unmatched. Per the germline V gene, CDR1 is SGHNT and CDR2 is YYREEE (reference sequence). CDR3 loop: CASSWDREDYGYTF. The DNA of the CDR3 is TGTGCCAGCAGCTGGGACAGGGAAGACTATGGCTACACCTTC.

J is TRBJ2-3 and V is TRBV7-9; perhaps TRBD2 as D (6 bases). The CDR3 is made up of 16 amino acids. The V gene's germline CDR1 is SEHNR and CDR2 FQNEAQ (reference sequence). Trimming took off 1 base at V and 1 base at J, with 12 bases between the two ends. The CDR3 DNA reads as TGTGCCAGCAGCTTAGTTCGGGGCGGGGGCACAGATACGCAGTATTTT. Translating gives CASSLVRGGGTDTQYF.

The V gene is TRBV25-1, the J gene TRBJ2-2, with TRBD1 matching 9 bases. This CDR3 has 14 residues. Germline V gene data show CDR1 as MGHDK and CDR2 as SYGVNS. Trimming at V came to 7 bases and at J to 6 bases, leaving 6 bases not matched to a gene. The CDR3 DNA is TGTGCCAGCAAAGGGACAGGGTGGGCCGGGGAGCTGTTTTTT. It codes for CASKGTGWAGELFF.